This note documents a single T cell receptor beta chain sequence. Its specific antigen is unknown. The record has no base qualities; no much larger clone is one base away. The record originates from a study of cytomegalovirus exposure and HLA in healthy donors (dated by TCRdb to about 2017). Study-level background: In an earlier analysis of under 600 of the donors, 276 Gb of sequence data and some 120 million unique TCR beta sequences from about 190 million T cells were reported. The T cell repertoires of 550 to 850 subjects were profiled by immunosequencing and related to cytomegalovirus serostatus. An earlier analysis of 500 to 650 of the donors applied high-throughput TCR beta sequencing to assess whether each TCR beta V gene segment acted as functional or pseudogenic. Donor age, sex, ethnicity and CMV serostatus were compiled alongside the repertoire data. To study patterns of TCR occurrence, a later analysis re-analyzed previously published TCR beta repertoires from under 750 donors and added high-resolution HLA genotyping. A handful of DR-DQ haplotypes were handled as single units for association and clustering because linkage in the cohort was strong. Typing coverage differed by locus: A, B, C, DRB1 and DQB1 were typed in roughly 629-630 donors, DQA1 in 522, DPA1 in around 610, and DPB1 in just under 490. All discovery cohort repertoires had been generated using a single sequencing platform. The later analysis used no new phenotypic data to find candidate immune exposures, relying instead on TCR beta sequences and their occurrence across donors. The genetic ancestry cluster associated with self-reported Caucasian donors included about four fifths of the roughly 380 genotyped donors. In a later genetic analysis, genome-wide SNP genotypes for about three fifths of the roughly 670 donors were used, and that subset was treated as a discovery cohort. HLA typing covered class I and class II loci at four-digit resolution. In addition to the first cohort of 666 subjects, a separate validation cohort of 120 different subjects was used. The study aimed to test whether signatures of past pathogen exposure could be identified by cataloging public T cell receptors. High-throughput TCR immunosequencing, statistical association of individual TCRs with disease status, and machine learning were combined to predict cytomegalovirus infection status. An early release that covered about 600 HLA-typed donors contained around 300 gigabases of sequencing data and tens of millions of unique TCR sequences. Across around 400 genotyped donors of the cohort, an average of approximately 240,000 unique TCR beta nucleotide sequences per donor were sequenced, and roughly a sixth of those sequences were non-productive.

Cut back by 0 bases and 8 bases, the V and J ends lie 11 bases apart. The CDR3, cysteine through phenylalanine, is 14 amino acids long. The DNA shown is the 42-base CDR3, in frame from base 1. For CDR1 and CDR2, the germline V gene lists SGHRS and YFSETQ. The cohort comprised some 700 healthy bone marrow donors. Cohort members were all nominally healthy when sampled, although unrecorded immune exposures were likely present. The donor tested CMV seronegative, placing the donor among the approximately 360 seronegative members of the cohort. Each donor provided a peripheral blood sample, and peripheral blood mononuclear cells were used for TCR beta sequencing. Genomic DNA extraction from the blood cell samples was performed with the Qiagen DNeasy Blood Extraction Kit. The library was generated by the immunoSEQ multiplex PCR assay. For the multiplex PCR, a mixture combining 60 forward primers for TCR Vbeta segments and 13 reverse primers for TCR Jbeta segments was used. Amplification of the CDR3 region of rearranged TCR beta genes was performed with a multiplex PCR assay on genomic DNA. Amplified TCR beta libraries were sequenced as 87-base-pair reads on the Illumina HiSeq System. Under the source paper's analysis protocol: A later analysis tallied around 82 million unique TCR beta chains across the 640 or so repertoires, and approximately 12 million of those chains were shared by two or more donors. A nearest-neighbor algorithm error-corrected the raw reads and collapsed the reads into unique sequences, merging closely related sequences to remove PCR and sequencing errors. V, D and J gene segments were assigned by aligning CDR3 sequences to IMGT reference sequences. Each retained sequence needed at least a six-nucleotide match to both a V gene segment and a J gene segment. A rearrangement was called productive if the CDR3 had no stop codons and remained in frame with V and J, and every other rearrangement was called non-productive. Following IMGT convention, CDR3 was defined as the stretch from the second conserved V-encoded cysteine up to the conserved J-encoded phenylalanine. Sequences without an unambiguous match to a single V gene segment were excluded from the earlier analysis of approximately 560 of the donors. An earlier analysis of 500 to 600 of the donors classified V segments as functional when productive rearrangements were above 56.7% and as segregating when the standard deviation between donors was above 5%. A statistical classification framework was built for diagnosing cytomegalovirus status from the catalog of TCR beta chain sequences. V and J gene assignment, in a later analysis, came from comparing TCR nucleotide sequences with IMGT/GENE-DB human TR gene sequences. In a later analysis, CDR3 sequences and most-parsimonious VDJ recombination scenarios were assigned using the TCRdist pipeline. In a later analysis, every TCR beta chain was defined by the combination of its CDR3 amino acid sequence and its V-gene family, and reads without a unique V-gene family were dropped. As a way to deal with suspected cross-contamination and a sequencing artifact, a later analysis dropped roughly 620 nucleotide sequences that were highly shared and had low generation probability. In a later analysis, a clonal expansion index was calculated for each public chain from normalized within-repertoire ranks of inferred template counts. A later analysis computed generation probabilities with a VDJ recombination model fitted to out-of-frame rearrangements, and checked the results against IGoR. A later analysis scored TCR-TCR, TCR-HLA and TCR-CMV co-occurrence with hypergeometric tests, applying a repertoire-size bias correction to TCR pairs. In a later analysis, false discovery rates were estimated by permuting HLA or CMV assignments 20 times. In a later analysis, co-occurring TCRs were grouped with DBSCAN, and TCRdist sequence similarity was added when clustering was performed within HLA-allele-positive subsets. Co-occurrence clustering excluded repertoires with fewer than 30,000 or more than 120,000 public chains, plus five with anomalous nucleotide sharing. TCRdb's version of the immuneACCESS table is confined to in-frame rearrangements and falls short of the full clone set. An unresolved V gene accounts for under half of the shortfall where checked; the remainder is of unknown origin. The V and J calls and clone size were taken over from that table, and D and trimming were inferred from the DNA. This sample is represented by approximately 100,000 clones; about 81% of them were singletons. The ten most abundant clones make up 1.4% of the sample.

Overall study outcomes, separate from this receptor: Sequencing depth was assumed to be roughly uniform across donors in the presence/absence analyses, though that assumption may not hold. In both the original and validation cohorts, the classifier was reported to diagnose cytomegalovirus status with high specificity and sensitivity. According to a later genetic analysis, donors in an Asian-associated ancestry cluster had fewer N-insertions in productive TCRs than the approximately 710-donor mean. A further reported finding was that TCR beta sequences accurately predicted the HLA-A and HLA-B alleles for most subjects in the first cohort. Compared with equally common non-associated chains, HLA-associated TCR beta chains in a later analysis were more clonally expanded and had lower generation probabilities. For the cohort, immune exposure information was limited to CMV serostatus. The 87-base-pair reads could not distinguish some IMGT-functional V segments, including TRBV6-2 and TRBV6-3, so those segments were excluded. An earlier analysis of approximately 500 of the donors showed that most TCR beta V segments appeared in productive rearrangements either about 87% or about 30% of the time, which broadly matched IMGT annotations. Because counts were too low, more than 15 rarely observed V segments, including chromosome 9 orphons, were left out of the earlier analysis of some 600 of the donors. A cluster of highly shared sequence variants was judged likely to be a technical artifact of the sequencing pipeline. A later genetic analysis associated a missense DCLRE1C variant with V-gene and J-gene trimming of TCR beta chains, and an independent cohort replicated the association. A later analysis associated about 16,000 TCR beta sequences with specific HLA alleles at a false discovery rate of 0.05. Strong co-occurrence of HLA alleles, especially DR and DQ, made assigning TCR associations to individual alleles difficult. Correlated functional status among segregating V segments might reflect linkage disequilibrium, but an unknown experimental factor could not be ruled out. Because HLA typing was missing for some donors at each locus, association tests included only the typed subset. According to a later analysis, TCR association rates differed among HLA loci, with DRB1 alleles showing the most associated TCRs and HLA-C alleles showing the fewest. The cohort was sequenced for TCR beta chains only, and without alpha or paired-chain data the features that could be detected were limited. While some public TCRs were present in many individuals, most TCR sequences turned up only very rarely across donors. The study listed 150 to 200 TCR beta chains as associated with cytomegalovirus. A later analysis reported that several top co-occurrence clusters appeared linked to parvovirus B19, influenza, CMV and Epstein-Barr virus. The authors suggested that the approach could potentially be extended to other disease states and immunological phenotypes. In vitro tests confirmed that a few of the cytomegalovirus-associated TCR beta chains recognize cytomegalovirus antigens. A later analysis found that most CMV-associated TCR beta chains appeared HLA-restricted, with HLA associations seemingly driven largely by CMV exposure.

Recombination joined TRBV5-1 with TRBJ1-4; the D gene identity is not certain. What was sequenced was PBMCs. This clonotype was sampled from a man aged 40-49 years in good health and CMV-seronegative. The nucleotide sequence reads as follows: TGCGCCAGCAGCTTGGCCGCCCCGGAGGAAAAACTGTTTTTT. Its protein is CASSLAAPEEKLFF.